The 27 T cell receptor beta chains below all came from one sample that was sequenced in a study of CD8 T cells in Susac syndrome. RNA was extracted with the RNeasy kit, and a quantity of roughly 0.45 to 1 ug was reverse transcribed using random hexamers. A single record per CDR3 protein comes from TCRdb applying MiXCR to the immunoSEQ multiplex PCR reads. The data show about 120,000 distinct CDR3 sequences, roughly 92% seen once. Material: CD4+ T cells from PBMCs. These receptors came from a human donor in good health.

V and J are TRBV5-6 and TRBJ2-7; 9 nucleotides align to TRBD2. This CDR3 is built from 15 residues. Losses at the gene ends were 0 bases for V and 7 bases for J; bases not matched to a gene: 8. The V gene's germline CDR1 is SGHDT and CDR2 YYEEEE. CDR3 protein: CASSLELAGVGEQYF. In DNA form, the CDR3 reads TGTGCCAGCAGCTTGGAATTAGCGGGAGTTGGAGAGCAGTACTTC.

The J gene is TRBJ1-1, the V gene TRBV28, with a weak D call TRBD1 (5 bases). CDR3 length: 15 amino acids. Germline assignment: CDR1 MDHEN and CDR2 SYDVKM. Trimming removed 4 bases at V and 1 base at J, with 13 bases between. This CDR3 is CASSSRRDQNTEAFF. In nucleotides, the CDR3 is TGTGCCAGCAGTTCCCGACGGGACCAGAACACTGAAGCTTTCTTT.

In its sample, this clonotype was seen once. The chain is built from TRBV10-3 and TRBJ1-1; D unresolved. The germline gives CDR1 ENHRY, CDR2 SYGVKD. CDR3 length equals 16 residues. V shed 0 bases and J shed 1 base, with 12 bases lying between them. CDR3 nucleotides: TGTGCCATCAGTGAGTCTAGCGGGCCTGGGAACACTGAAGCTTTCTTT. Translating it yields CAISESSGPGNTEAFF.

V usage is TRBV7-9 and J usage is TRBJ2-1; TRBD2 matches at 8 bases. CDR1 SEHNR and CDR2 FQNEAQ come from the germline V gene (reference sequence). V shed 4 bases and J 15 bases; nucleotides not matched to a gene: 14. CDR3 length: 14 residues. In DNA, the CDR3 is TGTGCCAGCAGCTCTATCGCCCCTAAGCGGGAGAGGTTCTTC. Encoded protein: CASSSIAPKRERFF.

The chain couples TRBV20-1 to TRBJ2-7, with TRBD2 matching 7 bases. Germline CDR1 is DFQATT and CDR2 is SNEGSKA (reference sequence). V was pared by 7 bases and J by 5 bases, with 11 bases of the junction left unmatched. CDR3 size: 13 residues. The CDR3 sequence is CSGLAGAWDEQYF. In DNA, the CDR3 is TGCAGTGGCCTGGCGGGAGCCTGGGACGAGCAGTACTTC.

J is TRBJ1-1 and V is TRBV12-3 or TRBV12-4; no clear D. This CDR3 is 12 amino acids long. V gave up 2 bases and J gave up 7 bases, with 8 bases separating them. Here the CDR3 DNA reads TGTGCCAGCAGTTTATACGGGGTTGAAGCTTTCTTT. Protein product: CASSLYGVEAFF.

This clonotype was detected only once. The rearrangement links TRBV10-1 to TRBJ2-3; the D is unclear. The V end was cut by 1 base, the J end by 2 bases, with 7 bases between. CDR1 is WNHNN and CDR2 is SYGVQD in the germline V gene (reference sequence). CDR3 size: 14 residues. The CDR3 spells CASSELPYTDTQYF. CDR3 in DNA: TGCGCCAGCAGTGAGTTACCCTACACAGATACGCAGTATTTT.

This chain links TRBV29-1 with TRBJ2-5; TRBD2 might be the D (6 bases). Germline CDR1 is SQVTM and CDR2 is ANQGSEA. V was clipped by 2 bases and J by 5 bases, with 15 bases between them. The CDR3 is 14 amino acids. The CDR3 DNA is TGCAGCGTTGAACCCCTAGCGCCGTTGGAGACCCAGTACTTC. It translates to CSVEPLAPLETQYF.

This chain links TRBV19 with TRBJ2-7; 10 bases fit TRBD2. CDR3 size: 14 residues. Germline loops: CDR1 LNHDA, CDR2 SQIVND (reference sequence). Losses at the gene ends were 8 bases for V and 2 bases for J; bases not matched to a gene: 6. The CDR3 nucleotides read TGTGCCAGTTCGACTAGCGGGCTACCCTACGAGCAGTACTTC. Translation: CASSTSGLPYEQYF.

The V and J genes are TRBV27 and TRBJ2-3, with 12 bases fitting TRBD2. V lost 1 base, J lost 0 bases, and 2 bases stayed unmatched. The CDR3 spans 17 residues. Per germline, CDR1 MNHEY and CDR2 SMNVEV (reference sequence). The CDR3 here is CASSLLGLAGSTDTQYF. As DNA, the CDR3 is TGTGCCAGCAGTTTATTGGGACTAGCGGGCAGCACAGATACGCAGTATTTT.

The rearrangement links TRBV28 to TRBJ1-6, with D hard to call. The CDR3 extends over 14 amino acids. Deletions cut 7 bases from V and 6 bases from J, with 13 bases between. Per the germline V gene, CDR1 is MDHEN and CDR2 is SYDVKM. The CDR3 bases are TGTGCCAGCATCCCCGGACGGCTTAATTCACCCCTCCACTTT. Amino acid sequence: CASIPGRLNSPLHF.

The genes are TRBV12-3 or TRBV12-4 and TRBJ2-1, with D uncertain. This CDR3 comprises 14 residues. V dropped 0 bases and J dropped 2 bases, with 5 bases sitting between them. The chain's CDR3 is CASSLAVPYNEQFF. Written as DNA, the CDR3 is TGTGCCAGCAGTTTAGCAGTCCCCTACAATGAGCAGTTCTTC.

The CDR3 is CASSLDRAVRQYF. DNA for the CDR3: TGCGCCAGCAGCTTGGACAGAGCAGTGAGGCAGTACTTC. V gene TRBV5-1 combines with J gene TRBJ2-7; unclear D gene. CDR1 and CDR2 (germline): SGHRS, YFSETQ. The CDR3 runs 13 residues. V was shortened by 0 bases and J by 9 bases, with 13 bases between the two germline ends.

The rearrangement links TRBV6-4 to TRBJ2-2; TRBD2 might be the D (5 bases). Germline V gives CDR1 MRHNA, CDR2 SNTAGT. Trimming pared 2 bases from V and 4 bases from J, leaving 8 bases between. The CDR3 consists of 14 residues. Written as DNA, the CDR3 is TGTGCCAGCAGTGACCCTACTAGCACCGGGGAGCTGTTTTTT. The encoded protein is CASSDPTSTGELFF.

The V gene is TRBV7-9, the J gene TRBJ2-2; weak D call: TRBD1 (6 bases). The V end lost 2 bases, the J end lost 0 bases, and 7 bases lay between the germline ends. CDR3 size: 15 residues. Looked up from germline, CDR1 is SEHNR and CDR2 is FQNEAQ (reference sequence). The DNA of the CDR3 is TGTGCCAGCAGCTTAAACAGGGCGAACACCGGGGAGCTGTTTTTT. This sequence encodes CASSLNRANTGELFF.

The CDR3 nucleotides read TGTGCCAGCAGCTCGATCTCGGGGACCGGGGAGCTGTTTTTT. Amino acids: CASSSISGTGELFF. The chain carries TRBV12-3 or TRBV12-4 and TRBJ2-2; maybe TRBD2 (5 bases). The V end was cut by 6 bases, the J end by 5 bases, with 13 bases between. The CDR3 runs to 14 residues.

This rearrangement joins TRBV28 to TRBJ2-2, with D perhaps matching TRBD1 (5 bases). Between the trimmed V and J ends, which lost 2 bases and 5 bases, there was a span of 18 bases. There are 17 residues in the CDR3. Germline CDR1 reads MDHEN; CDR2 reads SYDVKM. CDR3 bases: TGTGCCAGCAGTTTAAATTATGGGGCCTGGGGAACCGGGGAGCTGTTTTTT. Residues: CASSLNYGAWGTGELFF.

V and J are TRBV5-1 and TRBJ2-5; the D gene could be TRBD1 or TRBD2 (5 bases each). From germline, CDR1 is SGHRS and CDR2 YFSETQ. This CDR3 spans 14 amino acids. The ends were cut back, 3 bases at V and 2 bases at J, with 11 bases in the middle. The CDR3 region is CASSSAGGQETQYF. CDR3 sequence (DNA): TGCGCCAGCAGCTCTGCTGGGGGACAAGAGACCCAGTACTTC.

This clonotype showed up just once. The chain links TRBV5-6 to TRBJ2-3, with D unresolved. This CDR3 is built from 14 residues. Germline V lookup: CDR1 SGHDT, CDR2 YYEEEE. V was pared by 2 bases and J by 0 bases, with 7 bases between. CDR3 sequence: CASSFYSSTDTQYF. The CDR3 DNA reads TGTGCCAGCAGCTTCTATAGTAGCACAGATACGCAGTATTTT.

This clonotype was observed once. The CDR3 DNA follows: TGCAGTGCTAGAGGTTATGCGGGAGTGGGAGAGCAGTTCTTC. This codes for CSARGYAGVGEQFF. This chain joins TRBV20-1 and TRBJ2-1; TRBD2 aligns across 7 bases. The CDR3 contains 14 residues. CDR1 DFQATT and CDR2 SNEGSKA come from the germline V gene (reference sequence). Germline trimming cut 1 base from V and 10 bases from J; bases unmatched to any gene: 10.

The rearrangement links TRBV18 to TRBJ2-7; D is unclear. Germline CDR1 KGHSH, CDR2 LQKENI. The CDR3 covers 17 residues. V lost 3 bases and J 2 bases, leaving 20 bases between the germline ends. The CDR3 sequence is CASSPAIVAQVTYEQYF. CDR3 DNA sequence: TGTGCCAGCTCACCGGCTATCGTGGCTCAGGTGACCTACGAGCAGTACTTC.

A few counts support this clonotype. The V and J genes are TRBV6-2 or TRBV6-3 and TRBJ1-1; no clear D gene. The V end lost 5 bases, the J end lost 1 base, and 11 bases lay between the germline ends. This CDR3 contains 14 residues. From germline, CDR1 is MNHEY and CDR2 SVGEGT. The DNA of the CDR3 is TGTGCCAGCAGTCGTCACATCTGGAACACTGAAGCTTTCTTT. Its translation is CASSRHIWNTEAFF.

The chain combines TRBV11-2 with TRBJ2-1; D is ambiguous. The CDR3 is 11 residues long. From germline, CDR1 is SGHAT and CDR2 FQNNGV. Trimming took 4 bases from V and 8 from J, leaving 6 bases between them. This CDR3 is CASSSRHEQFF. CDR3 DNA: TGTGCCAGCAGCTCGCGGCATGAGCAGTTCTTC.

The V gene is TRBV15, the J gene TRBJ2-3; TRBD2 might be the D (5 bases). The CDR3 spans 17 residues. Trimming stripped 5 bases from V and 1 base from J, with 19 bases between. CDR1 and CDR2 (germline): LNHNV, YYDKDF (reference sequence). The chain's CDR3 is CATSPQSPGVGTDTQYF. The DNA for the CDR3 is TGTGCCACCAGCCCGCAGTCCCCCGGGGTGGGCACAGATACGCAGTATTTT.

The CDR3 DNA reads as TGTGCCAGCAGCCGCGACGGGAGGACAGGGTCGGCCTATGGCTACACCTTC. Its translation: CASSRDGRTGSAYGYTF. The chain combines TRBV7-3 with TRBJ1-2; TRBD1 aligns across 8 bases. The length of the CDR3 is 17 residues. The V gene end was trimmed by 5 bases and the J gene end by 4 bases; junction bases not matched to a gene: 15. Per germline, CDR1 SGHTA and CDR2 FQGTGA.

This clonotype was counted a single time. The genes are TRBV28 and TRBJ2-7, with a tentative D call TRBD2 (6 bases). V lost 7 bases and J 6 bases, leaving 13 bases between the germline ends. The CDR3 extends over 12 amino acids. CDR1 MDHEN and CDR2 SYDVKM come from the germline V gene. In nucleotides, the CDR3 is TGTGCCAGCATCCAGGAGGGAGGCGAGCAGTACTTC. Amino acids: CASIQEGGEQYF.

The chain uses TRBV18 and TRBJ2-2, with unresolved D. This CDR3 is built from 14 residues. V dropped 3 bases and J dropped 1 base, with 6 bases sitting between them. Per the germline V gene, CDR1 is KGHSH and CDR2 is LQKENI. CDR3 protein: CASSPSRNTGELFF. CDR3 coding DNA: TGTGCCAGCTCACCTTCCCGGAACACCGGGGAGCTGTTTTTT. Full variable domain (missing parts from reference TRBV18 and TRBJ2-2): NAGVMQNPRHLVRRRGQEARLRCSPMKGHSHVYWYRQLPEEGLKFMVYLQKENIIDESGMPKERFSAEFPKEGPSILRIQQVVRGDSAAYFCASSPSRNTGELFFGEGSRLTVL.